This TCR beta chain was documented in a study of CD8+ T cells in alopecia areata. CD4+ cells from about five patients underwent sorting into CD25+CD127- cells. CDR1 and CDR2 from the germline V gene are MNHEY and SMNVEV (reference sequence). This CDR3 region has 16 residues. In each case, RNA was isolated and then reverse transcribed into cDNA as the sequencing template. TCRdb's copy holds only in-frame clones and misses some; the assay was immunoSEQ multiplex PCR. This sample has 30,000 to 45,000 clones; less than 55% occur once, and the top ten carry roughly 1.8%. The TCR comes from a human donor with alopecia areata. Input material: CD4+ Tregs sorted from blood. J is TRBJ2-5 and V is TRBV27, with 8 positions matching TRBD2. The DNA end favors TRBJ2-7, so the J call may be wrong. The CDR3 nucleotides read TGTGCCAGCACCCCCCTGCCCGGGAGGGATGGGTACGAGCAGTACTTC. Protein product: CASTPLPGRDGYEQYF.